This T cell receptor (beta chain) is drawn from a study of blood T cell repertoires in COVID-19. Study as a whole: T cells, B-cell-depleted T cells, or PBMCs supplied cDNA or gDNA.

This CDR3 region has 15 residues. Trimming cost V 6 bases and J 5 bases; bases outside gene matches: 12. From germline, CDR1 is MDHEN and CDR2 SYDVKM. Data came from immunoSEQ multiplex PCR; TCRdb stores just in-frame clones and leaves some out. The table records more than 250,000 clones, about 83% of them present only once. The V gene is TRBV28, the J gene TRBJ2-5; 7 bases map to TRBD2. This TCR was sampled from a woman in her 40s who had recovered from COVID-19. The sequenced sample was PBMCs or T cells enriched from blood (not recorded which). The DNA of the CDR3 is TGTGCCAGCAGACCTAGGGGACTATTGGTTGAGACCCAGTACTTC. Translated: CASRPRGLLVETQYF.